The present T cell receptor beta chain was sequenced within a study of blood T cells in healthy people across ages. Points from the study as a whole: A roughly linear age-dependent decrease characterized TCR beta diversity per million T cells. Long-lived and aged donors differed, with more naive CD4+ cells and higher diversity in the long-lived.

Using a J-beta primer mix together with a sample-barcoded 5' primer, a second PCR was run for about 7 to 12 cycles. MiXCR, run by TCRdb on the 5' RACE reads, gives a single entry per CDR3 protein. This table holds approximately 770,000 distinct CDR3 sequences, more than 45% found once. This clonotype appeared a few times. What it binds is not known. The TCR sequence derives from a man under 40 in good health. The sample taken for sequencing was blood.

CDR3 region: CSAILQGAYEQYF. DNA for the CDR3: TGCAGTGCTATTTTGCAGGGGGCATACGAGCAGTACTTC. The V and J genes are TRBV20-1 and TRBJ2-5, with TRBD1 matching over 8 bases. The J call may be faulty, since TRBJ2-7 better matches the DNA end. The CDR3 consists of 13 residues. Germline CDR1 reads DFQATT; CDR2 reads SNEGSKA (reference sequence).